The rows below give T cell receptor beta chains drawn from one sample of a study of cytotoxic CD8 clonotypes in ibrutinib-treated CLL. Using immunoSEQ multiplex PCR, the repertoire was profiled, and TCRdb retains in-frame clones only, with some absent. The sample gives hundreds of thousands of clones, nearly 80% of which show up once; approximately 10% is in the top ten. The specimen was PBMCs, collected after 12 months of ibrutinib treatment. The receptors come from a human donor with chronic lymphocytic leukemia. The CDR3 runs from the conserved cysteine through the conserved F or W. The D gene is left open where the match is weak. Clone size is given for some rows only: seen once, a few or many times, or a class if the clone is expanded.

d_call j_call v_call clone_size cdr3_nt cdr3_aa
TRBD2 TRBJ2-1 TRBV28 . TGTGCCAGCAGTCCCCCGACTAGCGGGAGGGCTGCTGAGCAGTTCTTC CASSPPTSGRAAEQFF
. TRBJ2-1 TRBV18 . TGTGCCAGCTCACCCCAGACACAGGGAGGTGCGAATGAGCAGTTCTTC CASSPQTQGGANEQFF
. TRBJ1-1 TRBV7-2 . TGTGCCAGCAGCTTACGTTTCGGAGGGATTATGAACACTGAAGCTTTCTTT CASSLRFGGIMNTEAFF
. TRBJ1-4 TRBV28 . TGTGCCAGCAGTTTCCCCGGAGCAACTAATGAAAAACTGTTTTTT CASSFPGATNEKLFF
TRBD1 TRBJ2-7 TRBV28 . TGTGCCAGCACAACAGGGGCGTATGTTGAGCAGTACTTC CASTTGAYVEQYF
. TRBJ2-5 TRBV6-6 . TGTGCCAGCAGTTCACACACCACAGGGTTAGAGACCCAGTACTTC CASSSHTTGLETQYF
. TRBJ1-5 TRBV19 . TGTGCCAGTAGTATAACGGGTAATCAGCCCCAGCATTTT CASSITGNQPQHF
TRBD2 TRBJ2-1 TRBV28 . TGTGCCAGCAGTTTATCGTCTAGCGGGCGCTACAATGAGCAGTTCTTC CASSLSSSGRYNEQFF
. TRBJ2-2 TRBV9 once TGTGCCAGCAGGCCGTCCGGGTCGAACACCGGGGAGCTGTTTTTT CASRPSGSNTGELFF
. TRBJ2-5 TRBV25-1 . TGTGCCAGCAGTGAGGGGGGGGCCGTAATGGAGACCCAGTACTTC CASSEGGAVMETQYF
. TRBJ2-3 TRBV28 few TGTGCCAGCAGCTCTGAAGGAACAGATACGCAGTATTTT CASSSEGTDTQYF
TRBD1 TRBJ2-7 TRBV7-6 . TGTGCCAGCAGCCTGACAGGGGGGGACGAGCAGTACTTC CASSLTGGDEQYF
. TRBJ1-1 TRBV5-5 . TGTGCCAGCAGCTCGGTGGAGCTGAGGATGAACACTGAAGCTTTCTTT CASSSVELRMNTEAFF
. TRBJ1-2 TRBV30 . TGTGCCTGGACAGGGGAGTTCCACACCTTC CAWTGEFHTF
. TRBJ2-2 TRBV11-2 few TGTGCCAGCAGCTTAGATGCGGGTACCGGGGAGCTGTTTTTT CASSLDAGTGELFF
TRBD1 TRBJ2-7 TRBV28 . TGTGCCAGCAGTTTCGGGACAGGGCCTTACGAGCAGTACTTC CASSFGTGPYEQYF
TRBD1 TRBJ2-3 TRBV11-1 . TGTGCCAGCAGCCCCGGACAGGGGAGATCGAGGACAGATACGCAGTATTTT CASSPGQGRSRTDTQYF
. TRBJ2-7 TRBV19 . TGTGCCAGTAATCTGGGTGGGGCCCCCAGCTACGAGCAGTACTTC CASNLGGAPSYEQYF